This record covers a single T cell receptor (beta chain). Its antigen is still unknown. The data belong to a study of shared clonotypes between healthy human individuals. Study background: Donor ages ranged 18 to 49 years: a couple of women, a few men.

Notes on the study in general: Naive CD4 clonotypes were shared across a handful of donors at around 5.4%.

V lost 1 base, J lost 1 base, and 5 bases lay in between. CDR3 size: 13 residues. Germline V CDR1 and CDR2: SGHDT, YYEEEE. Original handling: ImmunoSEQ only sent back junction sequences with no quality scores, so filtering was done differently. Measured with immunoSEQ multiplex PCR; TCRdb has only the in-frame clones, and not every one. V, J and clone size derive from that table, while D and trimming were established from the DNA sequence. The sample shows a few million clones, more than 90% of them seen only once. This clonotype was sampled from a man aged 18 to 30 in good health. The sequencing sample was made of naive CD4+ T cells sorted from blood. Subset here: CD45RA+ positively selected. The chain carries TRBV5-6 and TRBJ2-5; no reliable D call. The DNA for the CDR3 is TGTGCCAGCAGCTTGTACGGCCAAGAGACCCAGTACTTC. Residues: CASSLYGQETQYF.